These 8 T cell receptor beta chains came from one sample sequenced in a study of blood T cell repertoires in COVID-19. Repertoires were generated with immunoSEQ multiplex PCR, while TCRdb's copy carries only in-frame clones and drops some. This table has fewer than 350,000 clones, around nine tenths appearing once. The sample was peripheral blood. The receptor source for this set is a woman aged 25 to 45 with COVID-19, enrolled during active disease.

The chain links TRBV7-3 to TRBJ2-1; possible D gene TRBD2, 6 bases. The germline V and J ends were trimmed by 2 bases and 12 bases, with 17 bases remaining between them. Germline loops: CDR1 SGHTA, CDR2 FQGTGA. The CDR3 runs to 14 residues. CDR3 coding DNA: TGTGCCAGCAGCTTAGGGGGGACCTCAGAGGCGCAGTTCTTC. This gives the protein CASSLGGTSEAQFF.

The gene calls are TRBV11-2 and TRBJ2-1; tentative D call: TRBD2 (6 bases). Germline V gives CDR1 SGHAT, CDR2 FQNNGV. There are 16 residues in the CDR3. V dropped 5 bases and J dropped 3 bases, with 17 bases sitting between them. The CDR3 here is CASSQELGSGYNEQFF. CDR3 DNA sequence: TGTGCCAGCAGCCAAGAGCTGGGTAGCGGCTACAATGAGCAGTTCTTC.

The chain links TRBV12-3 or TRBV12-4 to TRBJ1-2, with no clear D. The CDR3 consists of 12 residues. V dropped 5 bases and J dropped 4 bases, with 8 bases sitting between them. The CDR3 loop is CASSRLSYGYTF. The CDR3 DNA follows: TGTGCCAGCAGTCGCCTCAGCTATGGCTACACCTTC.

A single count supports this clone. This sequence joins TRBV11-2 and TRBJ2-1; 10 positions match TRBD1. This CDR3 has 15 residues. With 4 bases clipped from V and 3 bases from J, the junction kept 3 bases outside the gene matches. From germline, CDR1 is SGHAT and CDR2 FQNNGV. The CDR3 DNA sequence: TGTGCCAGCAGCTCGACAGGGGGCGGCTACAATGAGCAGTTCTTC. Its translation: CASSSTGGGYNEQFF.

The genes are TRBV6-2 or TRBV6-3 and TRBJ2-7, with TRBD1 identical over 7 bases. V lost 2 bases, J lost 2 bases, and 3 bases stayed unmatched. CDR1 is MNHEY, CDR2 SVGEGT, per germline. This CDR3 comprises 14 residues. CDR3 sequence reads: CASSYDQGAYEQYF. Written as DNA, the CDR3 is TGTGCCAGCAGTTACGATCAGGGGGCCTACGAGCAGTACTTC.

V and J are TRBV29-1 and TRBJ2-1, with 12 bases lining up with TRBD2. This CDR3 has 14 amino acids. Germline CDR1 is SQVTM and CDR2 is ANQGSEA. Germline trimming cut 7 bases from V and 9 bases from J; bases unmatched to any gene: 10. The CDR3 here is CSASTSGSAGEQFF. In nucleotides, the CDR3 is TGCAGCGCATCGACTAGCGGGAGCGCGGGTGAGCAGTTCTTC.

The rearrangement uses TRBV3-1 (or the pseudogene TRBV3-2) and TRBJ2-5; D is possibly TRBD2 (6 bases). Trimming cost V 4 bases and J 9 bases, with 24 bases left between them. The CDR3 has 16 amino acids. CDR1 and CDR2 from the germline V gene are LGHDT and YNNKEL (reference sequence). CDR3 amino acids: CASSPESRDWRLSQYF. The CDR3 coding sequence is TGTGCCAGCAGCCCCGAGTCCCGGGACTGGCGGTTGTCCCAGTACTTC.

The chain links TRBV7-2 to TRBJ2-7; perhaps TRBD1 as D (6 bases). The germline V gene encodes CDR1 SGHTA and CDR2 FQGNSA. The CDR3 totals 15 residues. V gave up 6 bases and J gave up 1 base, with 16 bases separating them. The CDR3 sequence: CASRLGAGYSYEQYF. CDR3 sequence (DNA): TGTGCCAGCAGGTTGGGGGCAGGCTATTCCTACGAGCAGTACTTC.